A selection of T cell receptor beta chains follows, all from one sample in a study of CD8 T cells in Susac syndrome. MiXCR, run by TCRdb on the immunoSEQ multiplex PCR reads, gives a single entry per CDR3 protein. The sample lists fewer than 250,000 distinct CDR3 sequences, 80% to 95% occurring once. Sequencing input: CD8+ T cells from PBMCs. The receptors here all came from a human donor with multiple sclerosis. CDR3s include the opening cysteine and the closing phenylalanine or tryptophan. A D gene is named only where the DNA matches it firmly. Size tells how often a clone was seen (once, few, many) or the class of an expanded clone, and some rows leave it out.

d_gene	j_gene	v_gene	abundance	CDR3aa	CDR3nt
TRBD1	TRBJ2-7	TRBV13	.	CASSLGDRVYEQYF	TGTGCCAGCAGCTTAGGGGACAGGGTCTACGAGCAGTACTTC
TRBD2	TRBJ2-1	TRBV11-1	.	CASSLLHIAGAPPSSYNEQFF	TGTGCCAGCAGCTTACTCCACATAGCGGGAGCCCCACCTAGCTCCTACAATGAGCAGTTCTTC
.	TRBJ1-1	TRBV15	.	CATSRDRGNEAFF	TGTGCCACCAGCAGAGATCGGGGAAATGAAGCTTTCTTT
.	TRBJ2-5	TRBV3-1	.	CASSLGRGREETQYF	TGTGCCAGCAGCCTCGGACGGGGACGGGAAGAGACCCAGTACTTC
TRBD2	TRBJ2-1	TRBV6-5	.	CASSYTQSSGKFNEQFF	TGTGCCAGCAGTTACACACAGTCTAGCGGGAAGTTCAATGAGCAGTTCTTC
.	TRBJ1-1	TRBV27	.	CASSRGTLTEAFF	TGTGCCAGCAGCCGGGGTACCCTCACTGAAGCTTTCTTT
TRBD1	TRBJ2-5	TRBV7-9	.	CASSFRGQGEETQYF	TGTGCCAGCAGCTTCCGAGGACAGGGAGAAGAGACCCAGTACTTC
TRBD2	TRBJ2-7	TRBV11-2	.	CASSLDRASVVRLAGVIKYEQYF	TGTGCCAGCAGCTTAGATAGGGCGTCAGTAGTAAGGCTAGCGGGAGTTATCAAATACGAGCAGTACTTC
.	TRBJ2-1	TRBV4-3	.	CASSQEEVAETNPNEQFF	TGCGCCAGCAGCCAAGAGGAGGTAGCGGAAACTAACCCCAATGAGCAGTTCTTC
.	TRBJ2-5	TRBV5-4	.	CASSPGRNQETQYF	TGTGCCAGCAGTCCTGGACGGAACCAAGAGACCCAGTACTTC
.	TRBJ2-4	TRBV6-5	once	CASSPGRGNIQYF	TGTGCCAGCAGTCCCGGAAGGGGAAACATTCAGTACTTC
TRBD1	TRBJ1-2	TRBV6-1	.	CASSLIWGTASDGYTF	TGTGCCAGCAGTCTCATATGGGGGACAGCCTCCGATGGCTACACCTTC
.	TRBJ2-5	TRBV6-1	.	CASSPPGRPRETQYF	TGTGCCAGCAGTCCCCCGGGGCGCCCGCGAGAGACCCAGTACTTC
.	TRBJ1-2	TRBV12-3/TRBV12-4	.	CASSSNSAGYGYTF	TGTGCCAGCAGTTCGAATTCAGCGGGTTATGGCTACACCTTC
TRBD2	TRBJ2-3	TRBV29-1	.	CSVLLTSGGSTDTQYF	TGCAGCGTTCTGCTCACTAGCGGGGGGTCCACAGATACGCAGTATTTT
.	TRBJ2-1	TRBV30	.	CAWSTGTYPTDDEQFF	TGTGCCTGGAGCACCGGGACATACCCCACCGACGATGAGCAGTTCTTC
.	TRBJ2-7	TRBV29-1	.	CSVEDPSGAWGEQYF	TGCAGCGTTGAAGATCCCAGCGGAGCGTGGGGGGAGCAGTACTTC
.	TRBJ2-7	TRBV5-6	.	CASSLWGAGPGEQYF	TGTGCCAGCAGCTTGTGGGGAGCTGGGCCAGGGGAGCAGTACTTC
.	TRBJ2-1	TRBV2	.	CASSEATNEQFF	TGTGCCAGCAGTGAAGCGACCAATGAGCAGTTCTTC
TRBD2	TRBJ2-1	TRBV20-1	.	CSAQTSGFGYEQFF	TGCAGTGCGCAGACTAGCGGGTTCGGCTATGAGCAGTTCTTC
TRBD2	TRBJ2-7	TRBV4-2	.	CASSQVEREGSYEQYF	TGTGCCAGCAGCCAAGTCGAGCGGGAGGGCTCCTACGAGCAGTACTTC
.	TRBJ2-2	TRBV29-1	.	CSATGRPNTGELFF	TGCAGCGCCACCGGCCGGCCGAACACCGGGGAGCTGTTTTTT
TRBD2	TRBJ2-3	TRBV9	.	CASSSSGGADTQYF	TGTGCCAGCAGCTCAAGCGGGGGGGCAGATACGCAGTATTTT
TRBD1	TRBJ1-5	TRBV27	.	CASSFTGGDQPQHF	TGTGCCAGCTCCTTTACAGGGGGCGATCAGCCCCAGCATTTT
TRBD1	TRBJ1-2	TRBV13	.	CASNRPGGDGYTF	TGTGCCAGCAACCGTCCAGGGGGCGATGGCTACACCTTC
.	TRBJ1-1	TRBV7-2	.	CASSPWANTEAFF	TGTGCCAGCAGCCCCTGGGCGAACACTGAAGCTTTCTTT
.	TRBJ2-7	TRBV29-1	once	CSVEDSSSGEQYF	TGCAGCGTTGAAGACTCCTCCAGTGGTGAGCAGTACTTC
TRBD1	TRBJ1-1	TRBV19	.	CASSIGRTGNTEAFF	TGTGCCAGTAGTATCGGGCGGACAGGGAACACTGAAGCTTTCTTT
.	TRBJ1-1	TRBV20-1	.	CSARDTQGGRAEAFF	TGCAGTGCTAGAGATACCCAGGGAGGCAGGGCTGAAGCTTTCTTT
.	TRBJ2-3	TRBV5-6	.	CASSPTSSDTQYF	TGTGCCAGCAGCCCTACCTCCTCAGATACGCAGTATTTT
.	TRBJ2-1	TRBV5-6	.	CASSGLGDEQFF	TGTGCCAGCAGCGGATTGGGCGATGAGCAGTTCTTC
.	TRBJ2-3	TRBV4-1	.	CASSQDYTTDGTDTQYF	TGCGCCAGCAGCCAAGATTATACGACAGACGGCACAGATACGCAGTATTTT
TRBD1	TRBJ1-1	TRBV9	.	CASSETGKGTEAFF	TGTGCCAGCAGCGAGACAGGGAAGGGGACTGAAGCTTTCTTT
.	TRBJ1-1	TRBV12-3/TRBV12-4	.	CASSSPVGYTEAFF	TGTGCCAGCAGTTCTCCCGTGGGTTACACTGAAGCTTTCTTT